A selection of T cell receptor beta chains follows, all from one sample in a study of early T cells in non-severe SARS-CoV-2 infection. TCRdb independently ran MiXCR on the 5' RACE reads; one entry per CDR3 protein. The sample yields more than 45,000 distinct CDR3 sequences, under 15% seen once. The material sequenced was whole blood. The source of these receptors is an adult who was a healthcare worker with PCR-confirmed SARS-CoV-2 infection or an uninfected control (not recorded which). CDR3s include the opening cysteine and the closing phenylalanine or tryptophan. Each record gives: CDR3 DNA, CDR3 protein, J gene, clone size, D gene, V gene. D genes are given only for firm matches. A clone size is listed for some rows: how often the clone was seen (once, few, many), or a class if it is expanded.

cdr3_nt: TGTGCCAGCAGTCCGCTAGGTGGATACAATGAGCAGTTCTTC
cdr3_aa: CASSPLGGYNEQFF
j_call: TRBJ2-1
clone_size: -
d_call: -
v_call: TRBV28

cdr3_nt: TGTGCCAGCAGTTTGGTCGGGACAGGGGCCTACGAGCAGTACTTC
cdr3_aa: CASSLVGTGAYEQYF
j_call: TRBJ2-7
clone_size: -
d_call: TRBD1
v_call: TRBV28

cdr3_nt: TGTGCCAGCAGTTTACGTGGATATAATTCACCCCTCCACTTT
cdr3_aa: CASSLRGYNSPLHF
j_call: TRBJ1-6
clone_size: -
d_call: -
v_call: TRBV28

cdr3_nt: TGCAGCCTAAACCCCAGGGGGCTGAATGGCTACACCTTC
cdr3_aa: CSLNPRGLNGYTF
j_call: TRBJ1-2
clone_size: few
d_call: TRBD1
v_call: TRBV20-1

cdr3_nt: TGTGCCAGCAGTCTATCACAGGGGATCACAGATACGCAGTATTTT
cdr3_aa: CASSLSQGITDTQYF
j_call: TRBJ2-3
clone_size: -
d_call: TRBD1
v_call: TRBV27

cdr3_nt: TGCAGCGGGACTAGCGGGAGAGAGACCCAGTACTTC
cdr3_aa: CSGTSGRETQYF
j_call: TRBJ2-5
clone_size: many
d_call: TRBD2
v_call: TRBV29-1

cdr3_nt: TGTGCCAGCACACCCCAGGCCCAGGCCACAGATACGCAGTATTTT
cdr3_aa: CASTPQAQATDTQYF
j_call: TRBJ2-3
clone_size: many
d_call: -
v_call: TRBV7-9

cdr3_nt: TGTGCCAGCAGCCCCTTGGGGCCGAGACTGGGCAATGAGCAGTTCTTC
cdr3_aa: CASSPLGPRLGNEQFF
j_call: TRBJ2-1
clone_size: many
d_call: -
v_call: TRBV11-1

cdr3_nt: TGTGCCAGCAGCCAAGGCCTCACCGGGGAGCTGTTTTTT
cdr3_aa: CASSQGLTGELFF
j_call: TRBJ2-2
clone_size: -
d_call: -
v_call: TRBV3-1

cdr3_nt: TGTGCCAGCACTGGAGGGGGCAGGGACTATGGCTACACCTTC
cdr3_aa: CASTGGGRDYGYTF
j_call: TRBJ1-2
clone_size: few
d_call: TRBD1
v_call: TRBV28

cdr3_nt: TGTGCCAGCAGTTGGGACACCAACACTGAAGCTTTCTTT
cdr3_aa: CASSWDTNTEAFF
j_call: TRBJ1-1
clone_size: -
d_call: -
v_call: TRBV7-6

cdr3_nt: TGTGCCAGCAGCTTTAGCGGTTCCTACGAGCAGTACTTC
cdr3_aa: CASSFSGSYEQYF
j_call: TRBJ2-7
clone_size: -
d_call: -
v_call: TRBV6-2/TRBV6-3

cdr3_nt: TGTGCCAGCAGCCCAGACAGGGGGTTGAACACTGAAGCTTTCTTT
cdr3_aa: CASSPDRGLNTEAFF
j_call: TRBJ1-1
clone_size: many
d_call: TRBD1
v_call: TRBV7-6